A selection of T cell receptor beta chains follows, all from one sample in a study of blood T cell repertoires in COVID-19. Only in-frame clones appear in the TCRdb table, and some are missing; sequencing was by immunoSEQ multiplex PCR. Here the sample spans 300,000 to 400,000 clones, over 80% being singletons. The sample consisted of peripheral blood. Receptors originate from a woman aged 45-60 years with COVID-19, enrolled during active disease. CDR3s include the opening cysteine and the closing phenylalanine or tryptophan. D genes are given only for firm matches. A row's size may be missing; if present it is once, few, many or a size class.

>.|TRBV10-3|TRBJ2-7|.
TGTGCCATCAGCGGGGGGACAGGCGAAAACGAGCAGTACTTC
CAISGGTGENEQYF
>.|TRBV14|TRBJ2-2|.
TGTGCCAGCACAAGACAAGGGGGCACCGGGGAGCTGTTTTTT
CASTRQGGTGELFF
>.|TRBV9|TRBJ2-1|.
TGTGCCAGCAGCGGGCTAGGATCTCCCAATGAGCAGTTCTTC
CASSGLGSPNEQFF
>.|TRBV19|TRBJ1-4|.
TGTGCCAGTAGTATAGGCGGCTCCACTAATGAAAAACTGTTTTTT
CASSIGGSTNEKLFF
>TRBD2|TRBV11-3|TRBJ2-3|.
TGTGCCAGCAGCGCTGGGAGCGGGAGAGGCACAGATACGCAGTATTTT
CASSAGSGRGTDTQYF
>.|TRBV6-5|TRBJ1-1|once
TGTGCCAGCAGTCTTGGACACACGAACACTGAAGCTTTCTTT
CASSLGHTNTEAFF
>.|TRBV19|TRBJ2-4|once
TGTGCCAGTAGTAAAACGGAGGGCCGGAGAAACATTCAGTACTTC
CASSKTEGRRNIQYF
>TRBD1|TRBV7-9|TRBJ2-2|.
TGTGCCCCAGCGATGAGTAAGGGGGCTGTGAACACCGGGGAGCTGTTTTTT
CAPAMSKGAVNTGELFF
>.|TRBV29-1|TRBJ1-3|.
TGCAGCGTTCGTGGGCTCCCAGGCTCTGGAAACACCATATATTTT
CSVRGLPGSGNTIYF
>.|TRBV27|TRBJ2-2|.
TGTGCCAGCAGGAAGAGAGGGATGAACACCGGGGAGCTGTTTTTT
CASRKRGMNTGELFF
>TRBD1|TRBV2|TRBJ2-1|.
TGTGCCAGCAAATATAGACAGGGAATCACCTACAATGAGCAGTTCTTC
CASKYRQGITYNEQFF
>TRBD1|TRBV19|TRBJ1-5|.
TGTGCCAGTAGTACCGACAGGGGGCAACAGCCCCAGCATTTT
CASSTDRGQQPQHF
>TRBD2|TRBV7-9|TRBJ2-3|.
TGTGCCAGCAGCTCTAGCGGTATGAGCACAGATACGCAGTATTTT
CASSSSGMSTDTQYF
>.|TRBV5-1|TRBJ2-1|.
TGCGCCAGCAGCTTGTTTGTTTCAGGGGCCAACAATGAGCAGTTCTTC
CASSLFVSGANNEQFF
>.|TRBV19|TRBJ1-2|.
TGTGCCAGTAGTATAGGGTTGAAGATGGGCGACTATGGCTACACCTTC
CASSIGLKMGDYGYTF
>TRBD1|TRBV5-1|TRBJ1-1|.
TGCGCCAGCAGCCCGGACAGGGCGCCTGAAGCTTTCTTT
CASSPDRAPEAFF
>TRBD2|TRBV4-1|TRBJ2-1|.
TGCGCCAGCAGCCAAGATCCTAGCGGGAGTAAAAGGTCCTACAATGAGCAGTTCTTC
CASSQDPSGSKRSYNEQFF
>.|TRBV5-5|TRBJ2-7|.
TGTGCCAGCAGCTTGGCAGGGTTCTACGAGCAGTACTTC
CASSLAGFYEQYF